This entry lists 14 T cell receptor beta chains sequenced from one sample in a study of T cell responses to AZD1222 COVID-19 vaccine. Measured with immunoSEQ multiplex PCR; TCRdb has only the in-frame clones, and not every one. This sample has approximately 170,000 clones, with approximately 90% found just once. The starting material was peripheral blood, obtained on day 0 of AZD1222 vaccination. The receptor source for this set is an adult in good health.

The chain carries TRBV4-1 and TRBJ1-5, with a possible D match to TRBD1 (5 bases). The CDR3 spans 14 residues. Germline values: CDR1 MGHRA, CDR2 YSYEKL. Trimming left V 4 bases short and J 3 bases short, with 10 bases between. The CDR3 protein is CASSPGRYNQPQHF. The DNA for the CDR3 is TGCGCCAGCAGCCCGGGACGGTACAATCAGCCCCAGCATTTT.

The chain recombines TRBV19 with TRBJ2-7; D call uncertain. The CDR3 has 13 residues. The V gene's germline CDR1 is LNHDA and CDR2 SQIVND (reference sequence). V was clipped by 8 bases and J by 4 bases, with 15 bases between them. The CDR3, as DNA: TGTGCCAGTTCCGAGGTAGGCGGATACGAGCAGTACTTC. As protein: CASSEVGGYEQYF.

Regarding this clone: Sequence at one end of the junction differs from germline and may be a read error. The chain carries TRBV6-5 and TRBJ2-5; D is ambiguous. Germline CDR1 reads MNHEY; CDR2 reads SVGAGI. CDR3 length: 13 amino acids. CDR3 region: CASSDSGSETQYF. The CDR3 coding sequence is TGTGCCAGCAGTGACTCCGGTTCTGAGACCCAGTACTTC.

The CDR3 DNA sequence: TGTGCCAGCAGGAGCCCAAACACCATATATTTT. Its protein product is CASRSPNTIYF. The V gene is TRBV6-5, the J gene TRBJ1-3, with D unresolved. Trimming removed 6 bases at V and 6 bases at J, with 6 bases between. The CDR3 consists of 11 residues. Germline V lookup: CDR1 MNHEY, CDR2 SVGAGI.

In the case of this clone: The DNA is left out, because the CDR3 cannot be placed on it with certainty; the CDR3 is given as TCRdb lists it. The chain employs TRBV12-3 or TRBV12-4 and TRBJ1-1. The CDR3 length is 13 residues, termini included. This CDR3 is CASSFLENTEAFF.

This clone has only a few counts. This chain connects TRBV3-1 (or the pseudogene TRBV3-2) to TRBJ2-7; TRBD1 is a possible D gene (6 bases). Trimming shortened V by 4 bases and J by 1 base, and 8 bases separated the two germline ends. Germline V gene sequence: CDR1 LGHDT, CDR2 YNNKEL (reference sequence). The CDR3 length is 13 residues. The CDR3 spells CASSPTGSYEQYV. CDR3 bases: TGTGCCAGCAGCCCGACAGGTTCCTACGAGCAGTACGTC.

This clone was detected only a few times. The chain combines TRBV19 with TRBJ1-1; D may be TRBD1 (6 bases). CDR3 size: 13 residues. CDR1 and CDR2 (germline): LNHDA, SQIVND (reference sequence). Trimming shortened V by 6 bases and J by 0 bases, and 8 bases separated the two germline ends. The CDR3 protein is CASRDRLNTEAFF. CDR3 in DNA: TGTGCCAGTAGAGACAGGCTGAACACTGAAGCTTTCTTT.

The chain combines TRBV10-3 with TRBJ1-4; D is unclear. The CDR3 totals 18 residues. Between the trimmed V and J ends, which lost 5 bases and 0 bases, there was a span of 19 bases. Germline-derived CDR1 and CDR2 are ENHRY and SYGVKD. The chain's CDR3 is CAISQSEETLATNEKLFF. As DNA, the CDR3 is TGTGCCATCAGTCAATCAGAGGAGACATTGGCAACTAATGAAAAACTGTTTTTT.

The chain combines TRBV6-5 with TRBJ2-2; D unclear. Germline V lookup: CDR1 MNHEY, CDR2 SVGAGI. This CDR3 has 14 residues. V was pared by 8 bases and J by 1 base, with 11 bases between. CDR3 DNA: TGTGCCAGCCTACGGCGCAGGAACACCGGGGAGCTGTTTTTT. This translates into CASLRRRNTGELFF.

The rearrangement uses TRBV6-5 and TRBJ1-5; D unclear. Per the germline V gene, CDR1 is MNHEY and CDR2 is SVGAGI. The V end was cut by 5 bases, the J end by 7 bases, with 18 bases between. The CDR3 is 15 amino acids. CDR3 loop: CASSPERGRRQPQHF. The CDR3 DNA reads as TGTGCCAGCAGTCCCGAGCGCGGACGGAGGCAGCCCCAGCATTTT.

The chain has TRBV5-4 and TRBJ2-5; D possibly corresponds to TRBD1 (7 bases). This CDR3 comprises 14 residues. V lost 4 bases to trimming and J lost 1 base, with 11 bases between them. Per the germline V gene, CDR1 is SGHNT and CDR2 is YYREEE (reference sequence). CDR3 bases: TGTGCCAGCAGCGGGAGGACAGGCCAAGAGACCCAGTACTTC. It translates to CASSGRTGQETQYF.

The rearrangement links TRBV7-2 to TRBJ1-5; 9 bases line up with TRBD1. The germline V gene encodes CDR1 SGHTA and CDR2 FQGNSA. V shed 5 bases and J 6 bases; nucleotides not matched to a gene: 5. This CDR3 contains 14 residues. CDR3 residues: CASSLRQGGQPQHF. The DNA of the CDR3 is TGTGCCAGCAGCCTTCGACAGGGGGGTCAGCCCCAGCATTTT.

This clone has just a few counts. The V gene is TRBV11-2, the J gene TRBJ2-7, with D unresolved. With 5 bases removed from V and 4 bases from J, the gap between germline ends came to 9 bases. This CDR3 has 12 amino acids. Germline loops: CDR1 SGHAT, CDR2 FQNNGV. The DNA of the CDR3 is TGTGCCAGCAGCGTAGGCACTTACGAGCAGTACGTC. As protein: CASSVGTYEQYV.

This clone appeared once. This rearrangement joins TRBV3-1 (or the pseudogene TRBV3-2) to TRBJ2-7; the D gene is possibly TRBD1 (6 bases). Trimming cost V 4 bases and J 6 bases, with 16 bases left between them. Per the germline V gene, CDR1 is LGHDT and CDR2 is YNNKEL (reference sequence). This CDR3 is built from 14 residues. This CDR3 reads CASSPRHRDIEQYF. The DNA for the CDR3 is TGTGCCAGCAGCCCCCGACACCGGGACATCGAGCAGTACTTC.